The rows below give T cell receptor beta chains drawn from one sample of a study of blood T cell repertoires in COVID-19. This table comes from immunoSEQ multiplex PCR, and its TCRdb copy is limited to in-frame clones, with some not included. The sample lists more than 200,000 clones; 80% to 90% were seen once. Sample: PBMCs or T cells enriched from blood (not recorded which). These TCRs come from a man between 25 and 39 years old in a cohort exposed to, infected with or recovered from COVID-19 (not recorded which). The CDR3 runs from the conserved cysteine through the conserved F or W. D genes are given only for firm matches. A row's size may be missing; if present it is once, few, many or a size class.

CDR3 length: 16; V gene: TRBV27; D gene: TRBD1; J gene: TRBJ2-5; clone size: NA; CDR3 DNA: TGTGCCAGCAGTTTATCGGGACAGGGGGCCGGAGAGACCCAGTACTTC; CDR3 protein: CASSLSGQGAGETQYF
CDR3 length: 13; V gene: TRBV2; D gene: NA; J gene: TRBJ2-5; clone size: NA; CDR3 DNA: TGTGCCAGCAGAAATCAGGTTGGAGAGACCCAGTACTTC; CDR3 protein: CASRNQVGETQYF
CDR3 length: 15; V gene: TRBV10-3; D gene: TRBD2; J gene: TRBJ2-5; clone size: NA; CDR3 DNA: TGTGCCATCAGTGAAGGAGAGGGACTAGCGGGCGCCCAGTACTTC; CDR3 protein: CAISEGEGLAGAQYF
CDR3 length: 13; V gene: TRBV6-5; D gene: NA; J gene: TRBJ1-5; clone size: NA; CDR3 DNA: TGTGCCAGCGAGGGAGGGGAGGGTCAGCCCCAGCATTTT; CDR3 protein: CASEGGEGQPQHF
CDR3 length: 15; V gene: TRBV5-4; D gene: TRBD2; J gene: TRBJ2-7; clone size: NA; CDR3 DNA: TGTGCCAGCAGCGCCGGAGGGACTAGCTTGTACGAGCAGTACTTC; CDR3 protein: CASSAGGTSLYEQYF
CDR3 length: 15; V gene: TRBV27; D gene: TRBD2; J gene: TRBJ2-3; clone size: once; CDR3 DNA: TGTGCCAGCACCAAAGGACGGGAGGTGACAGATACGCAGTATTTT; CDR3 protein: CASTKGREVTDTQYF
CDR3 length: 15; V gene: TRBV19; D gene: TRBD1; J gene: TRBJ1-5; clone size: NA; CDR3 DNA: TGTGCCAGTAGGGATTACGGGACAGCTAATCAGCCCCAGCATTTT; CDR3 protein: CASRDYGTANQPQHF
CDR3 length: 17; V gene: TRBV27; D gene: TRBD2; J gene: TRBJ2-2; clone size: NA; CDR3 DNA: TGTGCCAGCAGTCTAACGTGGACTAGCGGGAGGATGGGGGAGCTGTTTTTT; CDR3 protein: CASSLTWTSGRMGELFF
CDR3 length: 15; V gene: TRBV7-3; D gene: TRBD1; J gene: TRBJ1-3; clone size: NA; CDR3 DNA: TGTGCCAGCAGCCCGACAGGGGGCTATAGAAACACCATATATTTT; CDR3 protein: CASSPTGGYRNTIYF
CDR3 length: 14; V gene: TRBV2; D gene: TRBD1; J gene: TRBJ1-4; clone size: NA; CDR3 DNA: TGTGCCAGCAATTCAGGGGGCGGACATGAAAAACTGTTTTTT; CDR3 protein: CASNSGGGHEKLFF
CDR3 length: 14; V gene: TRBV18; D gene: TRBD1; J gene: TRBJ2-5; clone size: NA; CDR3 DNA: TGTGCCAGCTACGGGACAGGTCGACAAGAGACCCAGTACTTC; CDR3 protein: CASYGTGRQETQYF
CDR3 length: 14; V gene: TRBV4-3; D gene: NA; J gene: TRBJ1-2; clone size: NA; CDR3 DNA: TGCGCCAGCAGCCAAGAACCCAGGGCCTATGGCTACACCTTC; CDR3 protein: CASSQEPRAYGYTF
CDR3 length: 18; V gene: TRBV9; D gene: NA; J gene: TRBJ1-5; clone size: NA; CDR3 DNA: TGTGCCAGCAGCGAAATAGCCCTCGGAGGGTTCAGCAATCAGCCCCAGCATTTT; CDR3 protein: CASSEIALGGFSNQPQHF
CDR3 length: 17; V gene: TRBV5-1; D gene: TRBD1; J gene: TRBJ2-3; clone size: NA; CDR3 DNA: TGCGCCAGCAGCTTGGAGTGGACAGGGATTGGAATAGATACGCAGTATTTT; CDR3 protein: CASSLEWTGIGIDTQYF
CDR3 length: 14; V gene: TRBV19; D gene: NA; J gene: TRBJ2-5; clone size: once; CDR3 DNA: TGTGCCAGTAGGTCCGGAGCCTCGGGAGAGACCCAGTACTTC; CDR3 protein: CASRSGASGETQYF
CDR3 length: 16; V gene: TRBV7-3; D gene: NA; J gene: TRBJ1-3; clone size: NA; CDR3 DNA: TGTGCCAGCAGCTTAGGACGTACAGGCTCTGGAAACACCATATATTTT; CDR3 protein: CASSLGRTGSGNTIYF
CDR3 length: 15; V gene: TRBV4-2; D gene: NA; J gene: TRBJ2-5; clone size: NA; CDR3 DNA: TGTGCCAGCAGCCAAGTTGAACAGGGCCCAGGGACCCAGTACTTC; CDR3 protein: CASSQVEQGPGTQYF
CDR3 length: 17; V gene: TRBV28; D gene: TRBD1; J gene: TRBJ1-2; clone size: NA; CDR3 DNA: TGTGCCAGCAGTCCAGTCGCCGGGACAGGGCCCGGCTATGGCTACACCTTC; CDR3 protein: CASSPVAGTGPGYGYTF
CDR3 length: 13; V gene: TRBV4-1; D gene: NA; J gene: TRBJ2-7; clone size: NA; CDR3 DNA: TGCGCCAGCAGCCAAGACCAGGGGCGGGAGCAGTACTTC; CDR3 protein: CASSQDQGREQYF
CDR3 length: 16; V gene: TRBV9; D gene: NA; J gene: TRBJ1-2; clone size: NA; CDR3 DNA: TGTGCCAGCAGCGGGGGGGACTCCGGGAGAAGTATTGGCTACACCTTC; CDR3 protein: CASSGGDSGRSIGYTF
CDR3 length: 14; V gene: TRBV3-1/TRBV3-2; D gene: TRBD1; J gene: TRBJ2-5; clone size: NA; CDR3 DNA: TGTGCCAGCAGTTTTAGGACAGGCCAAGAGACCCAGTACTTC; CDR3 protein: CASSFRTGQETQYF
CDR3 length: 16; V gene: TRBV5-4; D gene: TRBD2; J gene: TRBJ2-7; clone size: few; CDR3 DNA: TGTGCCAGCAGCCCGGGCGAGCGGGAGGGTTCCTACGAGCAGTACTTC; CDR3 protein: CASSPGEREGSYEQYF
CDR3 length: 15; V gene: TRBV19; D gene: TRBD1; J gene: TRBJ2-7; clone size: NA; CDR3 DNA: TGTGCCAGTACCGCTGGACAGGGTAGGGCCTACGAGCAGTACTTC; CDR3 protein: CASTAGQGRAYEQYF
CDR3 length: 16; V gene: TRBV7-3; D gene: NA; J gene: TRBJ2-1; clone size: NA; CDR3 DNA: TGTGCCAGCAGCTCCCACGCAGGAGGATCCTACAATGAGCAGTTCTTC; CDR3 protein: CASSSHAGGSYNEQFF
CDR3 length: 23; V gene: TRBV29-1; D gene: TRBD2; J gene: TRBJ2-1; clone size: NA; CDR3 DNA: TGCAGCCCCCGAGGGGGCTCCTATCGAAGACTAGCGGGAGTCCACAGCTCCTACAATGAGCAGTTCTTC; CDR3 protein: CSPRGGSYRRLAGVHSSYNEQFF
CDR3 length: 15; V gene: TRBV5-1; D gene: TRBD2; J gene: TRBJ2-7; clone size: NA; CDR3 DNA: TGCGCCAGCAGCTTGGACCTAGCGGGAGATACCGAGCAGTACTTC; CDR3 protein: CASSLDLAGDTEQYF
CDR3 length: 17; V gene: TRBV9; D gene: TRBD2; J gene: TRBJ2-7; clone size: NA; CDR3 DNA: TGTGCCAGCAGCGTAGGTGGGACTAGCGGGAGGAGATACGAGCAGTACTTC; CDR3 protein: CASSVGGTSGRRYEQYF
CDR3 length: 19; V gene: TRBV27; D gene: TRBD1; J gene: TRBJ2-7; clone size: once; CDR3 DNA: TGTGCCAGCAGCCAGTTCCCCCCTCGGGACAGGGCCAAGGCCTACGAGCAGTACTTC; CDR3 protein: CASSQFPPRDRAKAYEQYF
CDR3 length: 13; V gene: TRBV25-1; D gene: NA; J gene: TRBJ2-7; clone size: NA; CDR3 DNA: TGTGCCAGCAGTCGTCACTCGAACTACGAGCAGTACTTC; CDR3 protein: CASSRHSNYEQYF
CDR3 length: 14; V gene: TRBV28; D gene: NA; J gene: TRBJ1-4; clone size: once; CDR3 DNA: TGTGCCAGCAGTTCCCCTACAACTAATGAAAAACTGTTTTTT; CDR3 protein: CASSSPTTNEKLFF
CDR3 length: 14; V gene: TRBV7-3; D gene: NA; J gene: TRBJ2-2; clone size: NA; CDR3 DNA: TGTGCCAGCAGCTCGGAGAGTAACACCGGGGAGCTGTTTTTT; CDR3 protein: CASSSESNTGELFF
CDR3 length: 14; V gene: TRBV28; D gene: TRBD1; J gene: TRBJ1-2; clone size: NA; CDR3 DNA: TGTGCCAGCAGGACTCAGGGGGCGACCTATGGCTACACCTTC; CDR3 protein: CASRTQGATYGYTF
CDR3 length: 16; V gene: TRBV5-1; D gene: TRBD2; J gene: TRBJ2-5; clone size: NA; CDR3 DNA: TGCGCCAGCAGTAACCCAGCGGGAGACGCCCAGGAGACCCAGTACTTC; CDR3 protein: CASSNPAGDAQETQYF
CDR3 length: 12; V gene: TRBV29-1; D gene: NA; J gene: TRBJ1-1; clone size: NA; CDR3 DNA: TGCAGCGTTCTTTATATGAACACTGAAGCTTTCTTT; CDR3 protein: CSVLYMNTEAFF
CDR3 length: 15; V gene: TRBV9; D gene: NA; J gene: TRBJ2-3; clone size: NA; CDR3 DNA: TGTGCCAGCAGCGTCCAGGGGACCTTCACAGATACGCAGTATTTT; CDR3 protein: CASSVQGTFTDTQYF
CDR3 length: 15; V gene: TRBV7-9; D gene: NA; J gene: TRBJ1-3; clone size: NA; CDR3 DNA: TGTGCCAGCAGCGTTAGCGGGGCATCTGGAAACACCATATATTTT; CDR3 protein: CASSVSGASGNTIYF
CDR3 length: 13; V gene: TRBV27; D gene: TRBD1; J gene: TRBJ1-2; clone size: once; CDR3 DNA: TGTGCCACCTCGGACAGGGGGAACTATGGCTACACCTTC; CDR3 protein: CATSDRGNYGYTF
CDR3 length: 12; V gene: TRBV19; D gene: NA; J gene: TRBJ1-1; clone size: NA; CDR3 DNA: TGTGCCAGTATGGTGACCGGGGGTGAAGCTTTCTTT; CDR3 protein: CASMVTGGEAFF
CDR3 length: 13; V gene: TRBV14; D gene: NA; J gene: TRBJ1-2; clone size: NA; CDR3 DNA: TGTGCCAGCAGCCACGGGACACGTAACGGCTACACCTTC; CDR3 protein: CASSHGTRNGYTF
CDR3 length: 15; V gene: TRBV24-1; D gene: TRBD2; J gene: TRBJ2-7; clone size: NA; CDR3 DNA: TGTGCCACCAGTGGGACTAGCGGGAAGCTCCACGAGCAGTACTTC; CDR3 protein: CATSGTSGKLHEQYF
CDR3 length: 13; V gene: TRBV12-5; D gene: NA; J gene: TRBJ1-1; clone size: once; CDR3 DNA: TGTGCTAGTGGTTTGGAAGAGGACACTGAAGCTTTCTTT; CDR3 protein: CASGLEEDTEAFF
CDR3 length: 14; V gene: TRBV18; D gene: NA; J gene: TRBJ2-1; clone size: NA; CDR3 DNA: TGTGCCAGCTCACCACGAGGGGGGGACAATGAGCAGTTCTTC; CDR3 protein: CASSPRGGDNEQFF
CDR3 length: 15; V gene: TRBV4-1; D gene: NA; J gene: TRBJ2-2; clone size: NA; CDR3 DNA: TGCGCCAGCCATCACGCGGGAACGAACACCGGGGAGCTGTTTTTT; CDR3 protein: CASHHAGTNTGELFF
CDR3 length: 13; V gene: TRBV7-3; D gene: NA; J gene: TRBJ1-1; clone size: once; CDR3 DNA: TGTGCCAGCAGCTTAGGGGGGTGGACTGAAGCTTTCTTT; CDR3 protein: CASSLGGWTEAFF
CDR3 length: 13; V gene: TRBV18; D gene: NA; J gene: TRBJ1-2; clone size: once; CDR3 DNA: TGTGCCAGCTCACCAACGACAGAATATGGCTACACCTTC; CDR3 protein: CASSPTTEYGYTF
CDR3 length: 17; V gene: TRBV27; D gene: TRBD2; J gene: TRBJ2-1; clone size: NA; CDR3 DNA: TGTGCCAGCAGTCCCCTCGGGGTGGCGGGAGAAAACAATGAGCAGTTCTTC; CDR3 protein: CASSPLGVAGENNEQFF
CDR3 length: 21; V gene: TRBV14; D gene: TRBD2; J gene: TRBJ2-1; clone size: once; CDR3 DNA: TGTGCCAGCAGCCAAGGTGCTCGACTAGCGGGAGGGTTTAACTCCTACAATGAGCAGTTCTTC; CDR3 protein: CASSQGARLAGGFNSYNEQFF
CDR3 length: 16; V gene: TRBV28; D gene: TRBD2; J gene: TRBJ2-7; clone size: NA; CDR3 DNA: TGTGCCAGCAGTTTATTTGGGCTAGCGGGCGCCTACGAGCAGTACTTC; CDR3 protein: CASSLFGLAGAYEQYF
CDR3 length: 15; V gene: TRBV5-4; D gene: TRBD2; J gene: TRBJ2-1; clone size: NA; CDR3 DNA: TGTGCCAGCAGTTATCTAGCGGGAGTTGAGGTTGAGCAGTTCTTC; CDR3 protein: CASSYLAGVEVEQFF
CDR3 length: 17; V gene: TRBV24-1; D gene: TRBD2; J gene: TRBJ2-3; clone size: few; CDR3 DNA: TGTGCCACCAGTGATCGAATACCGGGACTAGCTTCCGATACGCAGTATTTT; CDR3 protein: CATSDRIPGLASDTQYF